The rows below give T cell receptor beta chains drawn from one sample of a study of blood T cells in healthy people across ages. Via MiXCR, TCRdb re-called the 5' RACE reads, giving one row per CDR3 protein. Of fewer than 2 million distinct CDR3 sequences detected, roughly 43% appear once; the ten largest clones hold approximately 22%. Sequenced: blood. Every receptor here comes from a human donor in good health. The conserved cysteine and the conserved F or W are not part of the CDR3 here. A D gene is named only where the DNA matches it firmly. Clone size is given for some rows only: seen once, a few or many times, or a class if the clone is expanded.

V	J	size	D	CDR3
TRBV20-1	TRBJ1-4	NA	NA	SAGAASWNEKLF
TRBV27	TRBJ2-7	NA	NA	ASSLRHGYEQY
TRBV7-9	TRBJ1-2	NA	NA	ASTTGSNGYT
TRBV7-2	TRBJ1-2	NA	NA	ASSYPGNNGYT
TRBV6-2/TRBV6-3	TRBJ2-5	NA	NA	ASSYPKGGGPQY
TRBV6-5	TRBJ2-2	NA	NA	ASGLAEHVGELF
TRBV6-2/TRBV6-3	TRBJ2-3	NA	TRBD1	ASILGQGTDTQY
TRBV7-3	TRBJ2-6	NA	NA	ASTKRPSGANVLT
TRBV7-2	TRBJ2-3	NA	NA	ASSYRTSRSTDTQY
TRBV28	TRBJ2-5	NA	NA	ASSSPSEEGARTQY
TRBV4-3	TRBJ1-2	NA	NA	ASSPQGGTYYGYT
TRBV7-3	TRBJ2-3	few	TRBD2	ASSLAGGMFDTQY
TRBV29-1	TRBJ2-3	NA	NA	SVEGFKGALTDTQY
TRBV25-1	TRBJ1-1	NA	TRBD1	ASSEFEGAGEAF
TRBV20-1	TRBJ2-1	NA	NA	SVGPAGPSYNEQF
TRBV7-6	TRBJ2-3	few	NA	ASSLDLGGGETDTQY
TRBV7-3	TRBJ2-1	NA	TRBD1	ASSLRRTGIGSYNEQF
TRBV7-8	TRBJ2-7	few	NA	ASSRAGYGSYEQY
TRBV7-2	TRBJ2-5	few	TRBD2	ASTVTSGEQETQY